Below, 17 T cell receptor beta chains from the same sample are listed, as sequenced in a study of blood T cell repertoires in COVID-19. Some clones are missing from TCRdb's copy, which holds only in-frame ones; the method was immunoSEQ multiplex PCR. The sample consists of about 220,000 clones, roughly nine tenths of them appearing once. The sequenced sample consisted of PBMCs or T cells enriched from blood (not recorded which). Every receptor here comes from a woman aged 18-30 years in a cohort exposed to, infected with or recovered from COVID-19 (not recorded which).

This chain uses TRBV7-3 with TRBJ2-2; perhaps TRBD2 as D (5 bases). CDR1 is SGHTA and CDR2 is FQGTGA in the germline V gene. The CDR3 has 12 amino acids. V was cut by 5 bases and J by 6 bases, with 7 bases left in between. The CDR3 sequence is CASSPAAGELFF. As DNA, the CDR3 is TGTGCCAGCAGCCCAGCGGCCGGGGAGCTGTTTTTT.

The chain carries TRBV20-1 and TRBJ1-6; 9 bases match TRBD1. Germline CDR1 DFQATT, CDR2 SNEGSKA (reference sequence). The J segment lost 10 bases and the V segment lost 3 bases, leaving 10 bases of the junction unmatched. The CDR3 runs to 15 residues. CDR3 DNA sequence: TGCAGTGCTAGTCTGGGACAGGGTGTACCCTCACCCCTCCACTTT. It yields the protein CSASLGQGVPSPLHF.

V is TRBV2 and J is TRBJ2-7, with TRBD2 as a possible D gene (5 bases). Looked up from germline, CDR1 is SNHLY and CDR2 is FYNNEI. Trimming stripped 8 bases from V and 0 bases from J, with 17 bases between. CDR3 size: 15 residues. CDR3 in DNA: TGTGCCAGCGGAGGAACCGATATGAGCTCCTACGAGCAGTACTTC. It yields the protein CASGGTDMSSYEQYF. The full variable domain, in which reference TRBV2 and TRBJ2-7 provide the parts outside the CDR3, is EPEVTQTPSHQVTQMGQEVILRCVPISNHLYFYWYRQILGQKVEFLVSFYNNEISEKSEIFDDQFSVERPDGSNFTLKIRSTKLEDSAMYFCASGGTDMSSYEQYFGPGTRLTVT.

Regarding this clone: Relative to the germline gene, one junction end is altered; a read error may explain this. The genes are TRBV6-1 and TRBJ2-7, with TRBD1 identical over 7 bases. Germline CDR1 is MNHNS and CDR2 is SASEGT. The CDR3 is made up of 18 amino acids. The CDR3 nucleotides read TGTGCCAGCAGTGAATTCATCAGGTACAGGGGTGATGGGTACGGGCAGTACTTC. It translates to CASSEFIRYRGDGYGQYF.

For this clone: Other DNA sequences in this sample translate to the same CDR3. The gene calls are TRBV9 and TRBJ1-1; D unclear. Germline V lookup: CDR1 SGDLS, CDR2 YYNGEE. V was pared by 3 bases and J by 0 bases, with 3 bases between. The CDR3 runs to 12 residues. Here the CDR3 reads CASSAMNTEAFF. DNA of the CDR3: TGTGCCAGCAGCGCCATGAACACTGAAGCTTTCTTT.

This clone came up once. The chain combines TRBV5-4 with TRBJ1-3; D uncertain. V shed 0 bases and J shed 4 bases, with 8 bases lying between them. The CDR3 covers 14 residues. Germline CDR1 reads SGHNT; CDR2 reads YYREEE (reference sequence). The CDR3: CASSLGSNGNTIYF. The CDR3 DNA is TGTGCCAGCAGCTTGGGCAGTAACGGAAACACCATATATTTT. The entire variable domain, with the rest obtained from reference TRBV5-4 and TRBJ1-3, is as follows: ETGVTQSPTHLIKTRGQQVTLRCSSQSGHNTVSWYQQALGQGPQFIFQYYREEENGRGNFPPRFSGLQFPNYSSELNVNALELDDSALYLCASSLGSNGNTIYFGEGSWLTVV.

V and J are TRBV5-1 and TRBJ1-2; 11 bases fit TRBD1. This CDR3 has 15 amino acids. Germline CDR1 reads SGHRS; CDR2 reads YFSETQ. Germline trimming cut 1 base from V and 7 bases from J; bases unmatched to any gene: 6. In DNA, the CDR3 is TGCGCCAGCAGCTTGTTTTTGGACAGGGGGCTTGGCTACACCTTC. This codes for CASSLFLDRGLGYTF.

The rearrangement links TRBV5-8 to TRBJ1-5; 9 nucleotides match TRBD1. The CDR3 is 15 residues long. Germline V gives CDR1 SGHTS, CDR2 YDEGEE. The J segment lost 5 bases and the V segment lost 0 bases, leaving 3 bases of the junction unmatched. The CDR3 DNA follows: TGTGCCAGCAGCTTGGACGGGACAGGGTATCAGCCCCAGCATTTT. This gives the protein CASSLDGTGYQPQHF.

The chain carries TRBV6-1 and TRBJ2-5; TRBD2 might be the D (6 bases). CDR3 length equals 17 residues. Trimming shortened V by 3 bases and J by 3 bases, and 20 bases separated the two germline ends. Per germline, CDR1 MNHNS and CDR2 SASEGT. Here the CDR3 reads CASSDLGGVLGEETQYF. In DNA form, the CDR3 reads TGTGCCAGCAGTGATCTTGGAGGGGTCTTAGGGGAAGAGACCCAGTACTTC.

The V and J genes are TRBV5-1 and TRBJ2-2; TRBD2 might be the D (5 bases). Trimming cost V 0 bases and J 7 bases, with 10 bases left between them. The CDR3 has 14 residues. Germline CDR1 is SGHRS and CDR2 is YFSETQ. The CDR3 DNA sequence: TGCGCCAGCAGCTTGGGTCGGGATGTCGGGGAGCTGTTTTTT. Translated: CASSLGRDVGELFF.

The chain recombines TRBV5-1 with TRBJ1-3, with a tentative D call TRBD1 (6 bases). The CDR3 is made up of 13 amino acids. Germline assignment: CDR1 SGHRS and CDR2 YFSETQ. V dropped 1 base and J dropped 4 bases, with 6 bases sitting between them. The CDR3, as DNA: TGCGCCAGCAGCTTGACAGGGGGAAACACCATATATTTT. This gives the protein CASSLTGGNTIYF.

The DNA for the CDR3 is TGCGCCAGCAGTGAGCGGGAAGGTTCCCGGGGGACCCAGTACTTC. The encoded protein is CASSEREGSRGTQYF. The V gene is TRBV10-1, the J gene TRBJ2-5; possibly TRBD2 for D (5 bases). CDR3 length: 15 residues. V lost 2 bases to trimming and J lost 7 bases, with 17 bases between them. The V gene's germline CDR1 is WNHNN and CDR2 SYGVQD (reference sequence).

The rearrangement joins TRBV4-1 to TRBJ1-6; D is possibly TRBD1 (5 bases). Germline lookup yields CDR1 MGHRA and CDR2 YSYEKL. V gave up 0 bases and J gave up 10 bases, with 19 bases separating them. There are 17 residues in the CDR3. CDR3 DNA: TGCGCCAGCAGCCAAGATGGGGGAGGGGCCCCAAAATCACCCCTCCACTTT. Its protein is CASSQDGGGAPKSPLHF.

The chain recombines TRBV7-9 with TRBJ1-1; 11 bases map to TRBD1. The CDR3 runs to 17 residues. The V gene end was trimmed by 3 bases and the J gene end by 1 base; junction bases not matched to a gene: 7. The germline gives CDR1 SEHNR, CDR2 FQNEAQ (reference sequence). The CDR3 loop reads CASSFPRTGGRNTEAFF. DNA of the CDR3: TGTGCCAGCAGCTTCCCGAGGACAGGGGGCCGGAACACTGAAGCTTTCTTT.

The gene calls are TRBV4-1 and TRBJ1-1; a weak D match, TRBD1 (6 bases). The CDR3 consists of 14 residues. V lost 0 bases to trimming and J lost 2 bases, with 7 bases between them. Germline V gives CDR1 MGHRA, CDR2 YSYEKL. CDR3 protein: CASSQDRGNTEAFF. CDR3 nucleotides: TGCGCCAGCAGCCAAGACAGGGGAAACACTGAAGCTTTCTTT.

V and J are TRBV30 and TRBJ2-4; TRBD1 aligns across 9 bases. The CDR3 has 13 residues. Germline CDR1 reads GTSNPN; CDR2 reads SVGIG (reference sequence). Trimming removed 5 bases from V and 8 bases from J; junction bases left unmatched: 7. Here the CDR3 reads CAWGRQGVDIQYF. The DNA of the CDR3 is TGTGCCTGGGGTCGACAGGGGGTGGACATTCAGTACTTC.

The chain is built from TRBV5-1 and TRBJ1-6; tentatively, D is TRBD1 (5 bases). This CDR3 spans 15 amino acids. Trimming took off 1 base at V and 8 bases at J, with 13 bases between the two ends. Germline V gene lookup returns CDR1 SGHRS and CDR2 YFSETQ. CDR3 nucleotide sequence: TGCGCCAGCAGCTTGTCTGAGACAGACGATTCACCCCTCCACTTT. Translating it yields CASSLSETDDSPLHF.